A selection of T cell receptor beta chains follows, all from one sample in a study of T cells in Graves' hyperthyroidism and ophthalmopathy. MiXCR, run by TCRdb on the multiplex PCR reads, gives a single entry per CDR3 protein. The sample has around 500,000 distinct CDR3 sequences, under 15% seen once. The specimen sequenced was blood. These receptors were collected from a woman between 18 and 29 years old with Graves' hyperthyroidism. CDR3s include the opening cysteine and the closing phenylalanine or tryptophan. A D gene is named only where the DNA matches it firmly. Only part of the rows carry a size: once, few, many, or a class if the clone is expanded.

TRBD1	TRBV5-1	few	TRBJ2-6	TGCGCCAGCAGCTCCGGGACAGGGCTCGTCGGCGCCAACGTCCTGACTTTC	CASSSGTGLVGANVLTF
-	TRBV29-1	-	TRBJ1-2	TGCAGCGTTGAAGGAGAGGGGCCTAACTATGGCTACACCTTC	CSVEGEGPNYGYTF
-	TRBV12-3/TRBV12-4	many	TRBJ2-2	TGTGCCAGCAGCCCTAGTGGCACCGGGGAGCTGTTTTTT	CASSPSGTGELFF
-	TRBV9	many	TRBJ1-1	TGTGCCAGCAGAGGGGAAAGCCTGAACACTGAAGCTTTCTTT	CASRGESLNTEAFF
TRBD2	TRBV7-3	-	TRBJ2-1	TGTGCCAGCAGCCCGACGGGAGGGCAAACCAATGAGCAGTTCTTC	CASSPTGGQTNEQFF
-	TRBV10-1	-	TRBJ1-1	TGCGCCAGCAGTGGAATGAACACTGAAGCTTTCTTT	CASSGMNTEAFF
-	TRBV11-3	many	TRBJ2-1	TGTGCCAGCAGCCCGATGGGGTACAATGAGCAGTTCTTC	CASSPMGYNEQFF
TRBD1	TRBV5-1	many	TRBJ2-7	TGCGCCAGCTATCCGGGACAGAATTACTACGAGCAGTACTTC	CASYPGQNYYEQYF
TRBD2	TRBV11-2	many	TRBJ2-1	TGTGCCAGCAGCTTAGGACGTAGCGGGAGGGCCATGAATGAGCAGTTCTTC	CASSLGRSGRAMNEQFF
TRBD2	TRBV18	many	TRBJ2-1	TGTGCCAGCTCACCCCGGGTAGCGGGAGGCCCCAATGAGCAGTTCTTC	CASSPRVAGGPNEQFF
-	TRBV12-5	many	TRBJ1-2	TGTGCTAGTGGTTTCGGCCCCTCGGTCGGCGGCTACACCTTC	CASGFGPSVGGYTF
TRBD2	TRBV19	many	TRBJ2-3	TGTGCCAGTAGTCTAAGCGGGAGGGCCCTAGATACGCAGTATTTT	CASSLSGRALDTQYF
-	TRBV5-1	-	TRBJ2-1	-	CASSWGGGASYNERFF
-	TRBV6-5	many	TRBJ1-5	TGTGCCAGCAGTTACTCGACAACCGGTAGCAATCAGCCCCAGCATTTT	CASSYSTTGSNQPQHF
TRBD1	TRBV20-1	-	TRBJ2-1	TGCAGTGCTAGAGAAAGAGGAACAGGGGGATACAATGAGCAGTTCTTC	CSARERGTGGYNEQFF
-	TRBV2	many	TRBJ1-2	TGTGCCAGCAGTGAAAATCAGGGGAGGGATGGCTACACCTTC	CASSENQGRDGYTF
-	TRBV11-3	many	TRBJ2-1	TGTGCCAGCAGCTTAGCGGCGGCTAGATTTCGCAATGAGCAGTTCTTC	CASSLAAARFRNEQFF
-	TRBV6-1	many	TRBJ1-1	TGTGCCAGCAGTCCTCGTCGAGATGGGGCTTTCTTT	CASSPRRDGAFF
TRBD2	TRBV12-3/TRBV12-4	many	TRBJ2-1	TGTGCCAGCAGTTCCCGAGCGGGGTTCCCCTACAATGAGCAGTTCTTC	CASSSRAGFPYNEQFF
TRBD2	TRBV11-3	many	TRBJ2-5	TGTGCCAGCAGCCCTAATGAGGGGCTAGCGGGGCATCAAGAGACCCAGTACTTC	CASSPNEGLAGHQETQYF
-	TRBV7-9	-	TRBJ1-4	TGTGCCAGCAGCCCTACCCGTACAACTAATGAAAAACTGTTTTTT	CASSPTRTTNEKLFF
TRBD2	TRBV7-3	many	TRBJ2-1	TGTGCCAGCAGCTCGAGGGGGGGGTCGGGACTAGCGGCCAACAATGAGCAGTTCTTC	CASSSRGGSGLAANNEQFF
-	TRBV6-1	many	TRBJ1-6	TGTGCCAGCACAGGGGCCGGACACTCCTATAATTCACCCCTCCACTTT	CASTGAGHSYNSPLHF
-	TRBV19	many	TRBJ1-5	TGTGCCAGTAGTATGGGCGGGGGCAGGTCAATTCAGCCCCAGCATTTT	CASSMGGGRSIQPQHF
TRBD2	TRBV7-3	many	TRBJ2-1	TGTGCCAGCAGCTTCTTGCCCAGCGGGAGTTACAATGAGCAGTTCTTC	CASSFLPSGSYNEQFF
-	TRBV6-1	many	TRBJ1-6	TGTGCCAGCAGGAGGGTAGTGAGCTCCTATAATTCACCCCTCCACTTT	CASRRVVSSYNSPLHF
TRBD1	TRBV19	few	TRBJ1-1	TGTGCCAGTAGTATCCGGGACAGGGTGGCGGGCACTGAAGCTTTCTTT	CASSIRDRVAGTEAFF
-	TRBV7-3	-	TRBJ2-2	TGTGCCAGCAGCCCCCAACCCGGGCGGGGCACCGGGGAGCTGTTTTTT	CASSPQPGRGTGELFF